The entry that follows covers one TCR beta chain sequence. Antigen: not known. The record originates from a study of post-analysis software for immune sequencing data. General study findings and limits: In patients, roughly five TRBV segments were more frequent than in controls, with TRBV5-6, TRBV5-1 and TRBV20-1 among them.

V lost 1 base and J lost 4; bases outside the gene matches: 10. Germline V gene sequence: CDR1 LNHNV, CDR2 YYDKDF (reference sequence). There are 17 residues in the CDR3. Researchers reported that TCR beta cDNA libraries carried unique molecular identifiers. TCRdb reanalysed the PCR reads using MiXCR and keeps one entry per CDR3 protein. The data show hundreds of thousands of distinct CDR3 sequences, roughly 45% seen once. The receptor was derived from a girl aged 5 to 17 with multiple sclerosis. The chain is built from TRBV15 and TRBJ1-2; TRBD1 agrees at 9 bases. Sequences were obtained from blood. The chain's CDR3 is CATSRVATGGRSYGYTF. The CDR3 coding sequence is TGTGCCACCAGCAGAGTTGCGACAGGGGGAAGGAGCTATGGCTACACCTTC.